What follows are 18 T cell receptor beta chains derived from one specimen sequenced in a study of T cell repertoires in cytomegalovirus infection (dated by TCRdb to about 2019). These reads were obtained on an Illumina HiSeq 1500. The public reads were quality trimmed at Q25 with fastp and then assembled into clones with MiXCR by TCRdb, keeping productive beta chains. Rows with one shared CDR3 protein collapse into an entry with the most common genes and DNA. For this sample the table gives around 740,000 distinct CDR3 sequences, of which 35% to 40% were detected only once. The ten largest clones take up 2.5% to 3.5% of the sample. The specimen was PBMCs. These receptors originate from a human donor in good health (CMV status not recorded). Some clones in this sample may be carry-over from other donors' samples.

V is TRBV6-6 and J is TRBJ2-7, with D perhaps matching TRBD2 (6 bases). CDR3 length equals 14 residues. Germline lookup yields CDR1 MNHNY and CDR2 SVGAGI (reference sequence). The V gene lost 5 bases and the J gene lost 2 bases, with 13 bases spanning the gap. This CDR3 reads CASSVSGPAYEQYF. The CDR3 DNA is TGTGCCAGCAGTGTTAGCGGTCCAGCCTACGAGCAGTACTTC.

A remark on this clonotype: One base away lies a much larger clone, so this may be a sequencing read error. The CDR3 DNA reads TGTGCCAGCAGCTTGGGGGAAGGGGGGGCGCGGTACGAGCAGTCCTTC. It translates to CASSLGEGGARYEQSF. The V and J genes are TRBV7-9 and TRBJ2-7; D might be TRBD2 (7 bases). Germline CDR1 is SEHNR and CDR2 is FQNEAQ (reference sequence). CDR3 length: 16 residues.

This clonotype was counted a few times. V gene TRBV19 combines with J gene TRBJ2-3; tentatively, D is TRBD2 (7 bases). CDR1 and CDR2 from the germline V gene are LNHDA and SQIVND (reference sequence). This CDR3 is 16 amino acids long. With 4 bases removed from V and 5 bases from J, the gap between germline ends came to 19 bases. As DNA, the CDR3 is TGTGCCAGTAGTACCCTGGGGCGGGGGCGTCGAGATACGCAGTATTTT. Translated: CASSTLGRGRRDTQYF. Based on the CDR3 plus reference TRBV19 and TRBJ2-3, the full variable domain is DGGITQSPKYLFRKEGQNVTLSCEQNLNHDAMYWYRQDPGQGLRLIYYSQIVNDFQKGDIAEGYSVSREKKESFPLTVTSAQKNPTAFYLCASSTLGRGRRDTQYFGPGTRLTVL.

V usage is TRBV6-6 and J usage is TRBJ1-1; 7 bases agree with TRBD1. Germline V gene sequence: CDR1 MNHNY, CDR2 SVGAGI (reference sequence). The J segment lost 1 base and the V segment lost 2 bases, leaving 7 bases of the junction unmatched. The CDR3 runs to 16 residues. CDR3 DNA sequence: TGTGCCAGCAGTTACGAGAGGGGGCGAGGGAACACTGAAGCTTTCTTT. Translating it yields CASSYERGRGNTEAFF.

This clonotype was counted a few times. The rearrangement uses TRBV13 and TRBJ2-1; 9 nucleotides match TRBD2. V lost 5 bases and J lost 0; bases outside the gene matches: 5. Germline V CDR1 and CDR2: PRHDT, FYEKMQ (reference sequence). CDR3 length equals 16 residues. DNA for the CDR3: TGTGCCAGCAGCACCGTAGCGGGGGTCTCCTACAATGAGCAGTTCTTC. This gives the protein CASSTVAGVSYNEQFF.

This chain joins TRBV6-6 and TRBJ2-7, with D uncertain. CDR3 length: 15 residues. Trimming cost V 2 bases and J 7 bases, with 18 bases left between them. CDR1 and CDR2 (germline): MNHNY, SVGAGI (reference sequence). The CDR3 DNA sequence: TGTGCCAGCAGTTACGTGACAACAACACACGGAGAGCAGTACTTC. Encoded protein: CASSYVTTTHGEQYF.

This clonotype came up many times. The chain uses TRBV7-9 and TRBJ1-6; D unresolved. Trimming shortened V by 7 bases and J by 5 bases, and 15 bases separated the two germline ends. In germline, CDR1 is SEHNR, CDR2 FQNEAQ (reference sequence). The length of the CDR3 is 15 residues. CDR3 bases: TGTGCCAGCAACGCCGGATGGAGTGATAATTCACCCCTCCACTTT. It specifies CASNAGWSDNSPLHF.

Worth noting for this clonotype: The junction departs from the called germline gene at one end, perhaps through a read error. DNA of the CDR3: TGTGCCAGCAGTTACGCGGGGGCGCCTCACGATCAGTACTTC. This encodes CASSYAGAPHDQYF. The J gene is TRBJ2-7, the V gene TRBV6-6, with D tentatively TRBD2 (7 bases). This CDR3 spans 14 amino acids. Germline V gene sequence: CDR1 MNHNY, CDR2 SVGAGI (reference sequence).

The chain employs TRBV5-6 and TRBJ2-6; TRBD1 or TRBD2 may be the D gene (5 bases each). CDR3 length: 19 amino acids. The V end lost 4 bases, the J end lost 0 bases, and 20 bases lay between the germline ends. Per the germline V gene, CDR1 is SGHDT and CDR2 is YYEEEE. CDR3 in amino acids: CASSHLYRDRSSGANVLTF. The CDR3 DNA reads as TGTGCCAGCAGCCATCTCTACCGGGACCGAAGCTCTGGGGCCAACGTCCTGACTTTC.

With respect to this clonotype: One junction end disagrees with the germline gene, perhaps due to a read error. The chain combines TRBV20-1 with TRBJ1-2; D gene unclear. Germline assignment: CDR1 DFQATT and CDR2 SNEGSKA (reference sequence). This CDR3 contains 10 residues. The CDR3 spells CSAGRANTLF. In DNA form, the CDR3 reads TGCAGTGCCGGGCGGGCAAATACCCTCTTC.

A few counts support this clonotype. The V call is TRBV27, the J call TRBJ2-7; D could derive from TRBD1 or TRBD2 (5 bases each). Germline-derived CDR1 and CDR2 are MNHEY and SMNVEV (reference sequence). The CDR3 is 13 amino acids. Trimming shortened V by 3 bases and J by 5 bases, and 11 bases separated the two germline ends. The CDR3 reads CASSFGRENEQYF. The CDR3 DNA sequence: TGTGCCAGCAGTTTCGGCAGGGAGAACGAGCAGTACTTC.

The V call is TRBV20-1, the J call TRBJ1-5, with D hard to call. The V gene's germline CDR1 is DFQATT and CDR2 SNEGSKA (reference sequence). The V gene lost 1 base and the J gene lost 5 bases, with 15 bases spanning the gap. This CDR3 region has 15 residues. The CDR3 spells CSARAIGRGHQPQHF. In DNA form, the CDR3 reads TGCAGTGCTAGAGCAATAGGACGGGGTCATCAGCCCCAGCATTTT.

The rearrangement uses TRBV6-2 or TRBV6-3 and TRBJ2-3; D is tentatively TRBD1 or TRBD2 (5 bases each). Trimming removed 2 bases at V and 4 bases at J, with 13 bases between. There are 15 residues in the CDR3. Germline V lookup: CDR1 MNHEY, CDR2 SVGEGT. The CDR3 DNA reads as TGTGCCAGCAGTTACGTCAGCTTGGGGGCAGATACGCAGTATTTT. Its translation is CASSYVSLGADTQYF.

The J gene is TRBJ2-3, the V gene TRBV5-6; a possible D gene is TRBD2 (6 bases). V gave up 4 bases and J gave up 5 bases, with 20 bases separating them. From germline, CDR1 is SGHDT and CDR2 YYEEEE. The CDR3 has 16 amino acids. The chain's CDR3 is CASSPLGTGAVDTQYF. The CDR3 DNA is TGTGCCAGCAGCCCTTTAGGTACGGGAGCGGTAGATACGCAGTATTTT.

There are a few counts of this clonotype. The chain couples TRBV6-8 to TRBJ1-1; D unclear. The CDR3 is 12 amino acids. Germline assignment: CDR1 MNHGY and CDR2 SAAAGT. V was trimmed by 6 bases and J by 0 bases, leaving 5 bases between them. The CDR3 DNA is TGTGCCAGCAGGGCTCTGAACACTGAAGCTTTCTTT. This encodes CASRALNTEAFF.

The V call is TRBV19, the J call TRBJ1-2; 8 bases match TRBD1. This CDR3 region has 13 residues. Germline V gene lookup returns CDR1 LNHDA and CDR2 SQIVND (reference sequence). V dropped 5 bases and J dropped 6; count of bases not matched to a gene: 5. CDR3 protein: CASSARGLHGYTF. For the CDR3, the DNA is TGTGCCAGTAGTGCCAGGGGGCTACATGGCTACACCTTC.

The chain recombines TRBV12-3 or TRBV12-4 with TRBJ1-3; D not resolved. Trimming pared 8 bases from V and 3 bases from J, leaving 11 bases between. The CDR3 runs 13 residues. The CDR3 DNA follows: TGTGCCAGCCCCGGACTTCGTGGAAACACCATATATTTT. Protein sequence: CASPGLRGNTIYF.

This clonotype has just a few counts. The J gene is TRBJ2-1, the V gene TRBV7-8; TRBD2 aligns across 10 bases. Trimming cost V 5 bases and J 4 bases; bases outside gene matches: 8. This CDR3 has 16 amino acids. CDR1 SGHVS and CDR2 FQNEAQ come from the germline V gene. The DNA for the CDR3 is TGTGCCAGCAGCAAAACAACGACTAGCGGGTACAATGAGCAGTTCTTC. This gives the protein CASSKTTTSGYNEQFF.